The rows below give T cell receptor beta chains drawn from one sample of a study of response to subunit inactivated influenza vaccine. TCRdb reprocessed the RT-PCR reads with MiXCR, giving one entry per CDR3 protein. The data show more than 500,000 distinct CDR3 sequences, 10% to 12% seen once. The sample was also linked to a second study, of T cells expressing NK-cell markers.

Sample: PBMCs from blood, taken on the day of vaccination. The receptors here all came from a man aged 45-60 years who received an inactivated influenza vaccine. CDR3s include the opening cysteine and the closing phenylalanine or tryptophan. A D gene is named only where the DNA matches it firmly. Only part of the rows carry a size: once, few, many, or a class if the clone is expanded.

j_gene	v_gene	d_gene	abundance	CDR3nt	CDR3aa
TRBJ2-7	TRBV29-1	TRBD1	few	TGCAGCGTGACGATTACAGGGGACCCCTACGAGCAGTACTTC	CSVTITGDPYEQYF
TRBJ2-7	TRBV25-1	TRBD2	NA	TGTGCCAGCAGTGAATATCTAGGGCGGGAGGGGAACGAGCAGTACTTC	CASSEYLGREGNEQYF
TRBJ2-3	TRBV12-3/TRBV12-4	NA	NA	TGTGCCAGCAGTTTGGGGCTCCTCGGGACCACAGATACGCAGTATTTT	CASSLGLLGTTDTQYF
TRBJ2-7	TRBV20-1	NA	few	TGCAGTGCTCCCGGGGCCTCGAACGAGCAGTACTTC	CSAPGASNEQYF
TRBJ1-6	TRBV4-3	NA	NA	TGCGCCAGCAGCCAAGACGACGGTATCTCACCCCTCCACTTT	CASSQDDGISPLHF
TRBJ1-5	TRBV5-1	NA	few	TGCGCCAGCAGCGCCGGAGGGCCCAATCAGCCCCAGCATTTT	CASSAGGPNQPQHF
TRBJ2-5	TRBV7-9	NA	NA	TGTGACAGCAGCTCTATTTACGAGACCCAGTACTTC	CDSSSIYETQYF
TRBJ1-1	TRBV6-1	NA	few	TGTGCCACCACGCCCTTTGGGGCAGGGCGCACTGAAGCTTTCTTT	CATTPFGAGRTEAFF
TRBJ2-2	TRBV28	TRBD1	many	TGTGCCAGCAGTCTAAACAGGGGATTTGCCGGGGAGCTGTTTTTT	CASSLNRGFAGELFF
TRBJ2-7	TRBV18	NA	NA	TGTGCCAGCTCACCACCGACCAGGGACTCCTACGAGCAGTACTTC	CASSPPTRDSYEQYF
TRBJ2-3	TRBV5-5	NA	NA	TGTGCCAGCAGCTTCTATCCGAGTAGTTGGGACCTCGAGGATACGCAGTATTTT	CASSFYPSSWDLEDTQYF
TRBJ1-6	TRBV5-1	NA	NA	TGCGCCAGCAGGAAGTCGACGGGGGTTAATTCACCCCTCCACTTT	CASRKSTGVNSPLHF
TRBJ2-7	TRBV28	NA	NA	TGTGCCAGCAATCTCCAGCCGATCTCCTACGAGCAGTACTTC	CASNLQPISYEQYF
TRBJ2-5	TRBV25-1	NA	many	TGTGCCAGCAGTGAATATACGATGCAAGAGACCCAGTACTTC	CASSEYTMQETQYF
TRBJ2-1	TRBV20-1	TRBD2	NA	TGCAGTGCTAGATCGGGGGGTGAGCAGTTCTTC	CSARSGGEQFF
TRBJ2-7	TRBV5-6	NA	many	TGTGCCAGCAGCCCAGTCGGACAGAGCTCCTACGAGCAGTACTTC	CASSPVGQSSYEQYF
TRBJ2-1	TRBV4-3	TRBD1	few	TGCGCCAGCAGTCACTCCGACAGGGGGCGCGTAAATGAGCAGTTCTTC	CASSHSDRGRVNEQFF
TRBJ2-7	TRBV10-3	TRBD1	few	TGTGCCATCGGGGAATGGACAGGGGGCTTGAGCGAGCAGTACTTC	CAIGEWTGGLSEQYF
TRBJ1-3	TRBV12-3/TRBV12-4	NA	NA	TGTGCCAGCAGTTCAATGACTGGAAACACCATATATTTT	CASSSMTGNTIYF
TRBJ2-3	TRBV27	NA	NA	TGTGCCAGCAGACGATCTCCCCTCCGGACAGATACGCAGTATTTT	CASRRSPLRTDTQYF
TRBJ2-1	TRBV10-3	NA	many	TGTGCCATCAAAGACAGGTACAATGAGCAGTTCTTC	CAIKDRYNEQFF
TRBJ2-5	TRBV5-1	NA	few	TGCGCCAGCAGCAGCCCCAACAGTCAAGAGACCCAGTACTTC	CASSSPNSQETQYF
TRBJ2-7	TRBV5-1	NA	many	TGCGCCAGCAGCTTGAATCAGGCCTACGAGCAGTACTTC	CASSLNQAYEQYF
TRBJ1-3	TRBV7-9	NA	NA	TGTGCCAGCAGCATCCAAACAGGTTTTGGAAACACCATATATTTT	CASSIQTGFGNTIYF
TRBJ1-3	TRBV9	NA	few	TGTGCCAGCAGCGTAGGGGTCGGGGGCAGAGGGTCTGGAAACACCATATATTTT	CASSVGVGGRGSGNTIYF
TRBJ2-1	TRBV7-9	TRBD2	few	TGTGCCAGCAGCTTATCTCTGGCTAGCGGGAGGGGTGAGCAGTTCTTC	CASSLSLASGRGEQFF
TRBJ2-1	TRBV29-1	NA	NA	TGCAGCCCGGGGACTGCCTACAATGAGCAGTTCTTC	CSPGTAYNEQFF
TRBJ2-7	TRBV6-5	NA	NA	TGTGCCAGCAGTTACTCGAATGGTGTGGGCGAGCAGTACTTC	CASSYSNGVGEQYF
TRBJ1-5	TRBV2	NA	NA	TGTGCCAGCAGGAGCCTCCAGGGAAGCAATCAGCCCCAGCATTTT	CASRSLQGSNQPQHF
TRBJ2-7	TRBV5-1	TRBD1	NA	TGCGCCAGCAGCTTGGAGGGGGCTGACTACGAGCAGTACTTC	CASSLEGADYEQYF
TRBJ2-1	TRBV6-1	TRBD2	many	TGTGCCAGCAGAGAAGCGGGGGGGCAGTACAATGAGCAGTTCTTC	CASREAGGQYNEQFF
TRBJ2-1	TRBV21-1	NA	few	TGTGCCAGCAGTAACCCCCCCCTTTTGGATGAGCAGTTCTTC	CASSNPPLLDEQFF
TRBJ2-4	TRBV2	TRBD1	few	TGTGCCAGCAGCCCGGGACAGGCCAAAAACATTCAGTACTTC	CASSPGQAKNIQYF
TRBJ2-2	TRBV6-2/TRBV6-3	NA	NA	TGTGCCAGCAGCCCCCTCGGCAGTACCGGGGAGCTGTTTTTT	CASSPLGSTGELFF
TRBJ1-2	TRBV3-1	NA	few	TGTGCCACCACCTCCGACTATGGCTACACCTTC	CATTSDYGYTF
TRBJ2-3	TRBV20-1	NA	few	TGCAGTGCTAGCTTTCCAAGTGTTACGGGAACGACAGATACGCAGTATTTT	CSASFPSVTGTTDTQYF
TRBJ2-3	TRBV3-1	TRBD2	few	TGTGCCAGCAGCCAAGAGGTTCCGGGTTTAAGCGGGGATTCTAGCACAGATACGCAGTATTTT	CASSQEVPGLSGDSSTDTQYF
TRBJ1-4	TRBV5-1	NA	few	TGCGCCAGCAGCTTGGGATTCGGGCAGGGTGGAACTAATGAAAAACTGTTTTTT	CASSLGFGQGGTNEKLFF
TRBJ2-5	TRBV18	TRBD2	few	TGTGCCAGCTCACCACCGGGACTAGCGGGATTGGGGACCCAGTACTTC	CASSPPGLAGLGTQYF
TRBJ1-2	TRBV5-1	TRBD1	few	TGCGCCAGCAGCTTGGCCGTGACAGGGATCTCCAAAGCTAACTATGGCTACACCTTC	CASSLAVTGISKANYGYTF
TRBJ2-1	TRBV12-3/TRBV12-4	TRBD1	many	TGTGCCAGCACCGGGACAGGGGGACCCTACAATGAGCAGTTCTTC	CASTGTGGPYNEQFF
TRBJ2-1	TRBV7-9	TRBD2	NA	TGTGCCAGCAGCTTACTACGAGGGCTAGCGGGGGACGGGGAGCAGTTCTTC	CASSLLRGLAGDGEQFF
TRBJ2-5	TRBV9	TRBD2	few	TGTGCCAGCAGCTCTAGCGGGGGGCTCCAAGAGACCCAGTACTTC	CASSSSGGLQETQYF
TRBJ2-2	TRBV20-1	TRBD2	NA	TGCAGTGCTCAACCTCTAGCGGGACTGAACACCGGGGAGCTGTTTTTT	CSAQPLAGLNTGELFF
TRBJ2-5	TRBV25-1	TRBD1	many	TGTGCCAGCAGTGACCATACAGGGGACGGGGCCCAGTACTTC	CASSDHTGDGAQYF
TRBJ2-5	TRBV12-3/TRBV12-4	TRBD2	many	TGTGCCAGCAGTTTTGGTCTTAGCGGGGGAATGGAGACCCAGTACTTC	CASSFGLSGGMETQYF
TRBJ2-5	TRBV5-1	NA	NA	TGCGCCAGCAGCCTGAGACAGATTTCGTACCAAGAGACCCAGTACTTC	CASSLRQISYQETQYF
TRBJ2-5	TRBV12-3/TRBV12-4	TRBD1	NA	TGTGCCAGCAGTCCCAGGGACAGGGACGGAGAGACCCAGTACTTC	CASSPRDRDGETQYF
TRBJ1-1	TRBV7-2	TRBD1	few	TGTGCCAGCAGCAACGACAGGGGGCTAGAAGCTTTCTTT	CASSNDRGLEAFF
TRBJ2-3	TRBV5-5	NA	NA	TGTGCCAGCAGCTGGTTGGAAGATACGCAGTATTTT	CASSWLEDTQYF
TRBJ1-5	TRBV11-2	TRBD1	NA	TGTGCCAGCAGCTTACGGGACGGGACAGGTCGGGTTAGCAATCAGCCCCAGCATTTT	CASSLRDGTGRVSNQPQHF
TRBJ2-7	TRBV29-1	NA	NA	TGCAGCGTTGAAGTCCGGGTGACTAGCTCCTACGAGCAGTACTTC	CSVEVRVTSSYEQYF
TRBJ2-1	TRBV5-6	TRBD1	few	TGTGCCAGCAGCGCCGGGACAGGGCCTTACAATGAGCAGTTCTTC	CASSAGTGPYNEQFF
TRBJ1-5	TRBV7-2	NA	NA	TGTGCCAGCAGCTTAGAACCGGTTATTCAGCCCCAGCATTTT	CASSLEPVIQPQHF
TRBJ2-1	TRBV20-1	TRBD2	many	TGCAGTGCTAGGTCTGGGACTAGTTACAATGAGCAGTTCTTC	CSARSGTSYNEQFF
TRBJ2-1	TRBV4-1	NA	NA	TGCGCCAGCAGCCAAGATGACGACCCCTACAATGAGCAGTTCTTC	CASSQDDDPYNEQFF
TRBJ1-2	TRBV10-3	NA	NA	TGTGCCATCAGTACCCGAGGGGAGAACTATGGCTACACCTTC	CAISTRGENYGYTF
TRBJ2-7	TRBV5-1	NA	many	TGCGCCAGCAGCTCCTCCGGCTACGAGCAGTACTTC	CASSSSGYEQYF
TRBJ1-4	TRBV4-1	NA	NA	TGCGCCAGCAGCCGCGGACATTCAACTAATGAAAAACTGTTTTTT	CASSRGHSTNEKLFF
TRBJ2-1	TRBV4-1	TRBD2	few	TGCGCCAGCAGCCCAAGTCCGGGGGGGGGATACAATGAGCAGTTCTTC	CASSPSPGGGYNEQFF